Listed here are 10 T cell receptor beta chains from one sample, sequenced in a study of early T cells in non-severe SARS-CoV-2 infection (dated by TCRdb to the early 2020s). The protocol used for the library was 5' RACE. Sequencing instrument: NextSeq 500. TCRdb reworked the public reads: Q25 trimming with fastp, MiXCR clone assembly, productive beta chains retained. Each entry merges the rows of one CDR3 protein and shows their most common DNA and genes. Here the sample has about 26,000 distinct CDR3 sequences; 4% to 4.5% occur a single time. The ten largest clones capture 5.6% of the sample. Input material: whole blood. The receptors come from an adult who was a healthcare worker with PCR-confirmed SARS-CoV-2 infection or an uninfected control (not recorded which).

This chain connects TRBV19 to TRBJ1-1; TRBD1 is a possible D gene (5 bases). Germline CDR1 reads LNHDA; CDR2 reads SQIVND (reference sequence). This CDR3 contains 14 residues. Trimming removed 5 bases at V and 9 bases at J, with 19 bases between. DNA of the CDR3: TGTGCCAGTAGTCCCGACAGTCCCCAAGGTAAAGCTTTCTTT. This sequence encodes CASSPDSPQGKAFF.

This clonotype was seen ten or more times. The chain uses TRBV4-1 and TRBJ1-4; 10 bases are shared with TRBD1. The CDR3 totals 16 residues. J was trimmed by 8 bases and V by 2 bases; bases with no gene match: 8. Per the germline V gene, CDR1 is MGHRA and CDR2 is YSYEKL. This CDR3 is CASSQQPGQGYEKLFF. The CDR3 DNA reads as TGCGCCAGCAGCCAACAGCCGGGACAGGGGTACGAAAAACTGTTTTTT.

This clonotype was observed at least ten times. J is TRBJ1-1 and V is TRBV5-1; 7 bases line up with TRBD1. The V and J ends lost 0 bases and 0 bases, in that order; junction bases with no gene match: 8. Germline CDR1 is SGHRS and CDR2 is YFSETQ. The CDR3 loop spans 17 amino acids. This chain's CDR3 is CASSLGQGIILNTEAFF. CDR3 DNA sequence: TGCGCCAGCAGCTTGGGACAGGGAATAATTCTGAACACTGAAGCTTTCTTT.

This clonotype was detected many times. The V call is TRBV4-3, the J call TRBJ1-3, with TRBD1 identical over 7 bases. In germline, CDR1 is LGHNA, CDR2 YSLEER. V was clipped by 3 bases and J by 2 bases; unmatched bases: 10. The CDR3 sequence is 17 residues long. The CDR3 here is CASSQLLTGSAGNTIYF. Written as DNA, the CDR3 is TGCGCCAGCAGCCAGCTCCTGACAGGGTCAGCTGGAAACACCATATATTTT.

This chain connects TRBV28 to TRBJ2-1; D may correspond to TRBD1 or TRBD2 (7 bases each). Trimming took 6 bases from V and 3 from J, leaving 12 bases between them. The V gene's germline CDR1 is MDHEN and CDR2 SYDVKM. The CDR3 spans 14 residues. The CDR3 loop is CASSQGGFYNEQFF. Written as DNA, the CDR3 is TGTGCCAGCAGCCAGGGGGGGTTCTACAATGAGCAGTTCTTC.

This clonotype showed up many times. The CDR3 reads CASSTPSGGPNNNEQFF. CDR3 in DNA: TGTGCCAGCAGCACCCCTAGCGGGGGGCCGAACAACAATGAGCAGTTCTTC. The rearrangement uses TRBV7-2 and TRBJ2-1, with 11 bases lining up with TRBD2. This CDR3 has 17 amino acids. CDR1 SGHTA and CDR2 FQGNSA come from the germline V gene. The J segment lost 5 bases and the V segment lost 5 bases, leaving 11 bases of the junction unmatched.

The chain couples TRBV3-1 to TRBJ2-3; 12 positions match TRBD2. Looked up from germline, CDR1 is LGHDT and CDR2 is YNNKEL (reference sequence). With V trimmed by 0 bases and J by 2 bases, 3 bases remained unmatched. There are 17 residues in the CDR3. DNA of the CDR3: TGTGCCAGCAGCCAAGACACTAGCGGGGGGATCACAGATACGCAGTATTTT. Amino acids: CASSQDTSGGITDTQYF.

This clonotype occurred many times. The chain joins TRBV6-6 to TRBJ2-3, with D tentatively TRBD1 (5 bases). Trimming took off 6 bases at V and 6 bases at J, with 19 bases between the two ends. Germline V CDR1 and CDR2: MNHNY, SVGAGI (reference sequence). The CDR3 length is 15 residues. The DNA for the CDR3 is TGTGCCAGCAGGACGAACATGGGGAAGGGGGATACGCAGTATTTT. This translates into CASRTNMGKGDTQYF.

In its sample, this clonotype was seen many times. The CDR3 is CASSYTRDRGHYEQYF. The DNA of the CDR3 is TGTGCCAGCAGTTACACCCGGGACAGGGGGCATTACGAGCAGTACTTC. The chain recombines TRBV6-5 with TRBJ2-7, with TRBD1 identical over 12 bases. V shed 2 bases, J shed 4 bases, and the junction held 6 bases outside the gene matches. This CDR3 is 16 amino acids long. Germline V lookup: CDR1 MNHEY, CDR2 SVGAGI.

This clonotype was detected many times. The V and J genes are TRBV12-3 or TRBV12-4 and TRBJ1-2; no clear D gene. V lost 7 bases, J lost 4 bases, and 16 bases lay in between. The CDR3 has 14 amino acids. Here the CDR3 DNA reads TGTGCCAGCAATGTTGGGCAGATCACCTATGGCTACACCTTC. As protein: CASNVGQITYGYTF.